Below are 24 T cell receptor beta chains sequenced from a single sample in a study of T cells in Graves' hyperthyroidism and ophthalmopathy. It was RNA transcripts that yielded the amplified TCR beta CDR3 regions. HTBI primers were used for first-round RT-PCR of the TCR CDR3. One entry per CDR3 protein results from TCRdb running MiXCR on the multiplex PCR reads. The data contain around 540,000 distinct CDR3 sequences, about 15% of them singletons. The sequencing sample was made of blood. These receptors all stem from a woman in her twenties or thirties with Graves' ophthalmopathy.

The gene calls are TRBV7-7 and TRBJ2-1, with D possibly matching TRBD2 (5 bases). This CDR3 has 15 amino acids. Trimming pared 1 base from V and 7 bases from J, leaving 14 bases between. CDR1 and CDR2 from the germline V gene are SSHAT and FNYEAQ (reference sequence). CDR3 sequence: CASSLGGVLSNEQFF. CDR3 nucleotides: TGTGCCAGCAGCTTAGGGGGAGTGTTGTCAAATGAGCAGTTCTTC.

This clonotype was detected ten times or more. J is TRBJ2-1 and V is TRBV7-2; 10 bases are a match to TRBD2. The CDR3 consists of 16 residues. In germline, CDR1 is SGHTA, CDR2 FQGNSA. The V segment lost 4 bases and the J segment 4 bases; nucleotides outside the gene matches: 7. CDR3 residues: CASSYRLAGGYNEQFF. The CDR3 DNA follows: TGTGCCAGCAGCTACCGACTAGCGGGTGGATACAATGAGCAGTTCTTC.

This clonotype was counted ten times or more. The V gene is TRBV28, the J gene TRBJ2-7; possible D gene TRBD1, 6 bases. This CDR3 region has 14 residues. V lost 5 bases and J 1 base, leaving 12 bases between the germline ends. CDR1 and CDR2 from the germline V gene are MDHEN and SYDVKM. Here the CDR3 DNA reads TGTGCCAGCAGTCTGGGGGCAAGGTCCTACGAGCAGTACTTC. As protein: CASSLGARSYEQYF.

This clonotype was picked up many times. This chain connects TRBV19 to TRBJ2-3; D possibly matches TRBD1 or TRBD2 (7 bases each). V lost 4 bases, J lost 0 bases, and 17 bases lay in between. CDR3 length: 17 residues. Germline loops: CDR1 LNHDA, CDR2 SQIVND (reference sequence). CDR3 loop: CASSSHRGLSSTDTQYF. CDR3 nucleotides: TGTGCCAGTAGTAGTCACAGGGGACTATCTAGCACAGATACGCAGTATTTT.

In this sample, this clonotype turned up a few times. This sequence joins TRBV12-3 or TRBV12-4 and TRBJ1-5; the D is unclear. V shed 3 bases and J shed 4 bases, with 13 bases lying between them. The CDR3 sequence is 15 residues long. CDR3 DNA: TGTGCCAGCAGTTTCGGCAGCAGCTCTAATCAGCCCCAGCATTTT. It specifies CASSFGSSSNQPQHF.

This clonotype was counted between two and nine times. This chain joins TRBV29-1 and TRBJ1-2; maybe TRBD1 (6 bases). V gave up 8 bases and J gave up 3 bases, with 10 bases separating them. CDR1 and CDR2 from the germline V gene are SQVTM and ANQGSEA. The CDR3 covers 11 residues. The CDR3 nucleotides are TGCAGCTCACAGGGCGACTATGGCTACACCTTC. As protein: CSSQGDYGYTF.

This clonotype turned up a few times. The CDR3 reads CASSQAGSGSSYNEQFF. The DNA of the CDR3 is TGCGCCAGCAGCCAAGCGGGTAGCGGGAGCTCCTACAATGAGCAGTTCTTC. The chain joins TRBV4-3 to TRBJ2-1, with 9 nucleotides matching TRBD2. This CDR3 has 17 residues. The germline CDR1 and CDR2 sequences are LGHNA and YSLEER. V was clipped by 1 base and J by 0 bases; unmatched bases: 4.

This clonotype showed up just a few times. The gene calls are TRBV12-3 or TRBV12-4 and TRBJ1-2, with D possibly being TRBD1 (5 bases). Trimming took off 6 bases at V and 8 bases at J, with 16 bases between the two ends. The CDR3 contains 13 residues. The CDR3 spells CASSGGGGSGYTF. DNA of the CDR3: TGTGCCAGCAGCGGGGGTGGTGGGAGCGGCTACACCTTC.

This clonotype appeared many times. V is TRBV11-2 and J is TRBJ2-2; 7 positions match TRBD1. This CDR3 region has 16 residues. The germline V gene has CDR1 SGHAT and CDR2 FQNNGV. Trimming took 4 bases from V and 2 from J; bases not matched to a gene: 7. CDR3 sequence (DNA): TGTGCCAGCAGCTCTTACGGACAGGAAAACACCGGGGAGCTGTTTTTT. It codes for CASSSYGQENTGELFF.

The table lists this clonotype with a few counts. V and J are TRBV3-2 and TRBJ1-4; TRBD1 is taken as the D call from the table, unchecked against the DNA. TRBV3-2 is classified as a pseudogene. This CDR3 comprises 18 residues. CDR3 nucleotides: TGTGCCAGCAGCCAAGGTCTTAGGGACAGTAAAGGTAGTGAAAAACTGTTTTTT. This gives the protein CASSQGLRDSKGSEKLFF.

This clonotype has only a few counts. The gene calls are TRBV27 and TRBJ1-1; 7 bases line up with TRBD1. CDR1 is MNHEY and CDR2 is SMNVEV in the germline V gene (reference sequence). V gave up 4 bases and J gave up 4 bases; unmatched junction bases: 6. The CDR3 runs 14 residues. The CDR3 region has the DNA TGTGCCAGCAGTTCTGGGACAGTCGGCACTGAAGCTTTCTTT. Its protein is CASSSGTVGTEAFF.

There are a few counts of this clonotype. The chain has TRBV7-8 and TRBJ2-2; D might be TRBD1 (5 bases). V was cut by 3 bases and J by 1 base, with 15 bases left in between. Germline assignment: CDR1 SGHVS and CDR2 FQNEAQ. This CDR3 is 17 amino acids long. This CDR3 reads CASSLGNGQGNTGELFF. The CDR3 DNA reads TGTGCCAGCAGCTTGGGAAACGGTCAGGGGAACACCGGGGAGCTGTTTTTT.

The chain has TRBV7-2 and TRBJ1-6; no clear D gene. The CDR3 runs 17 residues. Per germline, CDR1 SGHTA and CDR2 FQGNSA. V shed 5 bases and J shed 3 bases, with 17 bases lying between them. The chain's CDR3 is CASSHQEERIYNSPLHF. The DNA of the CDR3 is TGTGCCAGCAGCCACCAAGAGGAACGGATCTATAATTCACCCCTCCACTTT.

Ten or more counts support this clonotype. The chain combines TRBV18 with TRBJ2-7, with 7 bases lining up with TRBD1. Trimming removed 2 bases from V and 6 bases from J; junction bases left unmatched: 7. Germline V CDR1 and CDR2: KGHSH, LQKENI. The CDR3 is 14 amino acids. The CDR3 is CASSPDPTGTEQYF. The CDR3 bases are TGTGCCAGCTCACCAGATCCGACAGGGACCGAGCAGTACTTC.

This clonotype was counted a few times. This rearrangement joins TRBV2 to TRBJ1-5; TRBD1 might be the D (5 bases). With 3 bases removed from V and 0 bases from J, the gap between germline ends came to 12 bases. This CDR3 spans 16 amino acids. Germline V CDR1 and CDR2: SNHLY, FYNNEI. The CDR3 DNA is TGTGCCAGCAGTGACAGGGAGGTGGCTAGCAATCAGCCCCAGCATTTT. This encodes CASSDREVASNQPQHF.

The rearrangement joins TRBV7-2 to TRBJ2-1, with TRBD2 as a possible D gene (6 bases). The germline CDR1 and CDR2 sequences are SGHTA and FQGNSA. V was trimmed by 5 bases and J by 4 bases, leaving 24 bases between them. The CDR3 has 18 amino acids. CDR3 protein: CASSPIIGAEGKYNEQFF. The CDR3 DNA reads TGTGCCAGCAGCCCCATTATCGGAGCGGAGGGAAAGTACAATGAGCAGTTCTTC.

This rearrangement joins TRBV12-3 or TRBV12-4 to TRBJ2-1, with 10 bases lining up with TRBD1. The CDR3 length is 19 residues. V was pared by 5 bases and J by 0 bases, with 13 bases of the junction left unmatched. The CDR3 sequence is CASSPPGQGLTNSYNEQFF. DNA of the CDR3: TGTGCCAGCAGTCCTCCGGGACAGGGGCTGACCAACTCCTACAATGAGCAGTTCTTC.

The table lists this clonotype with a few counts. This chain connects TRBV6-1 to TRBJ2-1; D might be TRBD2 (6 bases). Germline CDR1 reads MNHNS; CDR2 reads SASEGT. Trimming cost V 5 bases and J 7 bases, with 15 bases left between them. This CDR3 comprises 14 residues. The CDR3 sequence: CASSPARTTNEQFF. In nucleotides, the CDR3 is TGTGCCAGCAGTCCAGCTCGGACTACTAATGAGCAGTTCTTC.

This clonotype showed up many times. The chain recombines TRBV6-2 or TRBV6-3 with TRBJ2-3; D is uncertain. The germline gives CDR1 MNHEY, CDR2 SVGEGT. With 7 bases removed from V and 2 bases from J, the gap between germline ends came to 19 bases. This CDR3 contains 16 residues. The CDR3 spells CASNELDQGPTDTQYF. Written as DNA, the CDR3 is TGTGCCAGCAATGAACTCGACCAAGGACCCACAGATACGCAGTATTTT.

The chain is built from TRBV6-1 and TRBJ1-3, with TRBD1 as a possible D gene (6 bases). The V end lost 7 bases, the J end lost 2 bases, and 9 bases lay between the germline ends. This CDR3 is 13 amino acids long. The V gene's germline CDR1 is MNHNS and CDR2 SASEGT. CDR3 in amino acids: CASKDRAGNTIYF. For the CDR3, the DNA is TGTGCCAGCAAGGACAGAGCTGGAAACACCATATATTTT.

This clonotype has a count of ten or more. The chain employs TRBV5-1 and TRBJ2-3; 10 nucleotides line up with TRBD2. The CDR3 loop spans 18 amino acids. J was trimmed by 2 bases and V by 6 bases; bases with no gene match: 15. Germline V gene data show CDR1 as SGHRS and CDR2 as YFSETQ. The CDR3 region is CASTPSAGLAENTDTQYF. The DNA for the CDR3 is TGCGCCAGCACCCCCTCGGCCGGACTAGCGGAAAACACAGATACGCAGTATTTT. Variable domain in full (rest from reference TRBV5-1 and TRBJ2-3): KAGVTQTPRYLIKTRGQQVTLSCSPISGHRSVSWYQQTPGQGLQFLFEYFSETQRNKGNFPGRFSGRQFSNSRSEMNVSTLELGDSALYLCASTPSAGLAENTDTQYFGPGTRLTVL.

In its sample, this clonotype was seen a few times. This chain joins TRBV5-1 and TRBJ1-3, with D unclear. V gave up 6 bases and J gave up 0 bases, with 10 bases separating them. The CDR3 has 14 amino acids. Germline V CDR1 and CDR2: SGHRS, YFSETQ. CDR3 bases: TGCGCCAGCAAAGACACGACCTCTGGAAACACCATATATTTT. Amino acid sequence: CASKDTTSGNTIYF. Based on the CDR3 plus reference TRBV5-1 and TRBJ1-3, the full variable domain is KAGVTQTPRYLIKTRGQQVTLSCSPISGHRSVSWYQQTPGQGLQFLFEYFSETQRNKGNFPGRFSGRQFSNSRSEMNVSTLELGDSALYLCASKDTTSGNTIYFGEGSWLTVV.

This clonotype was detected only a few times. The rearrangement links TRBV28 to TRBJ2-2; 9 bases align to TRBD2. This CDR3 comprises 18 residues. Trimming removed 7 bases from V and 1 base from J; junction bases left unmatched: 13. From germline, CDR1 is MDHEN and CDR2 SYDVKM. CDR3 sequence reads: CASTLYWALAGNTGELFF. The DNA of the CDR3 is TGTGCCAGCACCCTTTATTGGGCACTAGCGGGGAACACCGGGGAGCTGTTTTTT.

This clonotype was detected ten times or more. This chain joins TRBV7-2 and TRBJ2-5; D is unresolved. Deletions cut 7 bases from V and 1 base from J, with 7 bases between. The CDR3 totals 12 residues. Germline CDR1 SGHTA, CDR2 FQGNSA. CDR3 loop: CASNRAQETQYF. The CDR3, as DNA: TGTGCCAGCAACCGGGCCCAAGAGACCCAGTACTTC.